This TCR beta chain was documented in a study of blood T cell repertoires in COVID-19 (dated by TCRdb to the early 2020s). A note on the overall study: Samples from collaborators originated in the United States, Italy and Spain and spanned both the acute and convalescent phases of COVID-19. A de-identified subject ID, COVID-19 status, age in years and sex were almost always included in the sample metadata. Deeply sampled blood TCRbeta repertoires from subjects exposed to, actively infected with, or recovered from COVID-19 were included in the dataset. The material from the prospective study consisted of cDNA or gDNA derived from T cells, B-cell-depleted T cells, or PBMCs. Samples were obtained from the ongoing ImmuneRACE study (first 160 participants) and from about 1,300 subjects provided by 6 global collaborators. Where available, HLA class I and class II types were taken from metadata supplied by the sample provider and were not determined by assay-based typing. The repertoires were released in a freely available public database intended as a resource for research on the immune response to SARS-CoV-2.

The germline V gene (reference sequence) yields MNHEY for CDR1 and SMNVEV for CDR2. V is pruned by 5 bases and J by 9 bases, leaving 6 bases of the junction without a gene match. From the cysteine through the phenylalanine, the CDR3 covers 13 amino acids. Here the CDR3 DNA is all that survives: 39 bases in frame from base 1. A note on this clone: There is no known antigen for this receptor. Base qualities are not at hand, and no much larger clone is one base apart.

The immunoSEQ Assay, a bias-controlled multiplex PCR, was used to amplify TCRbeta CDR3 regions from genomic DNA. Under the source paper's analysis protocol: Nucleated cell counts per sample were estimated from amplification of reference gene primers within the assay. Sequence reads were collapsed and filtered to measure the absolute abundance of every unique TCRbeta CDR3 rearrangement. For each sample, productive Simpson clonality was calculated by taking the square root of Simpson's diversity index across productive rearrangements. Not all clones reach the TCRdb copy of this immuneACCESS table, which keeps in-frame sequences only. Checked studies attribute under half of the gap to unresolved V genes and leave the rest unexplained. V, J and clone size are those of that table, while D and trimming were read from the DNA. In all, the sample holds about 250,000 clones, and 80% to 90% of those were seen once. The ten largest clones capture 4% to 4.5% of the sample.

Results the study describes overall, beyond this receptor: How much clinical and demographic metadata was included differed by source and by participant, and the metadata was provided uncurated.

Whole blood was collected in K2EDTA tubes by collaborating institutions according to the institutions' own protocols. For TCRbeta analysis, collaborator samples were shipped as frozen whole blood, as isolated PBMCs, or as DNA extracted from either sample type. The clonotype was recovered from a man between 50 and 59 years old with acute or convalescent COVID-19. The sample consisted of peripheral blood. The chain is encoded by TRBV27 joined to TRBJ1-4; TRBD1 agrees with 7 junctional bases. The nucleotides read TGTGCCAGCAGTGCTGGGGACAGCCAAAAACTGTTTTTT. This sequence encodes CASSAGDSQKLFF.